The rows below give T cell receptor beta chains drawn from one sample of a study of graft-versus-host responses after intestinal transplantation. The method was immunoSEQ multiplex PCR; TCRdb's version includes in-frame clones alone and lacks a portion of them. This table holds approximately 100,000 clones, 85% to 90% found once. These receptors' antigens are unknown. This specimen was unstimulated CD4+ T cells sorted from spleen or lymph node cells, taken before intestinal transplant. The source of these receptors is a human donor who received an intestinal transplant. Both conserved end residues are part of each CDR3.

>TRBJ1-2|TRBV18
CASSPAGGGNYGYTF
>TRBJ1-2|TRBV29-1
CSVEGWGQDAGYTF
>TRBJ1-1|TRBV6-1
CASSVARGDTEAFF
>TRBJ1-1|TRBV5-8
CASSPRGQTEAFF
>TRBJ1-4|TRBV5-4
CASSGDRNEKLFF
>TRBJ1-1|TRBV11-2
CASSLTGKAFF
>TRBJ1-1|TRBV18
CASSPAPGTEAFF
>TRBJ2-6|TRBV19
CASSTSGANVLTF
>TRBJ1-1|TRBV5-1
CASSLGGLEAFF
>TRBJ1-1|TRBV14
CASSQQGSSEAFF
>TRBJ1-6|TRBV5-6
CASSLGGVGNSPLHF
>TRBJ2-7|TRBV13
CASSLGGGTGSYEQYF
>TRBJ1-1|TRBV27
CASSWEGRGPYEAFF
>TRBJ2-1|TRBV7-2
CASSLASGTSEQFF
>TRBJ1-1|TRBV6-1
CASSVRRGNTEAFF
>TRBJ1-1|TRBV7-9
CASSLETTNTEAFF
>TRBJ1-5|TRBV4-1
CASSHSDRGRSTPPQHF
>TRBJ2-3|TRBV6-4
CASSLGTQPDQAPDTQYF
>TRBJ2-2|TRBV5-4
CASSWDLNTGELFF
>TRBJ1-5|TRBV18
CASSPGQPGLRLNQPQHF
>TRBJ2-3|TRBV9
CASSPTSTDTQYF
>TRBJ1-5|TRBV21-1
CASSKPGGVYRQPQHF
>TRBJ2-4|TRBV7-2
CASSRSGGPGNIQYF
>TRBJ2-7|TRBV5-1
CASSPEGYYEQYF
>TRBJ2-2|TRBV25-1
CASSETGPNTGELFF
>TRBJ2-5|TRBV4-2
CASSPGTSGGETQYF
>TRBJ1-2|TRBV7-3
CASSLDNYRYTF
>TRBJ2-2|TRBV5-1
CASSLAAGGPSTGELFF
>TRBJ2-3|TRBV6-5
CASSYRGSTDTQYF
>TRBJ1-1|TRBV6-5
CASRTGPLNTEAFF
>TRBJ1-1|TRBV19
CASSIDHRVSTEAFF
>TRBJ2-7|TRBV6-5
CASRHRRAGFEQYF
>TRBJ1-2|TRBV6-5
CASSYSGSRMGYTF
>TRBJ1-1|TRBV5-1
CASSLGSGVNTEAFF
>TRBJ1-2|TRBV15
CATSIPGQRYGYTF
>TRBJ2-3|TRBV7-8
CASSLERVAGPPGDTQYF
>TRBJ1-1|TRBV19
CASMLGAGTEAFF
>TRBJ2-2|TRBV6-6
CASSTPNTGELFF
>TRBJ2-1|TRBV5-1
CASSAGTSGNNEQFF
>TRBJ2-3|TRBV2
CASTEGGRRTDTQYF
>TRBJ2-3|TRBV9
CASSVVAVGDTQYF
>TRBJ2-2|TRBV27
CASWTSGENTGELFF
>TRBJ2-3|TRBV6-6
CASSYPQGADTQYF
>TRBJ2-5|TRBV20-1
CSANRETQYF
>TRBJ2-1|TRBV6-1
CASSEKAPGLAGGGEQFF
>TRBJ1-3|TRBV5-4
CASSIDRSSGNTIYF
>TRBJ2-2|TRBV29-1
CSAAGWRGPNTAGELFF
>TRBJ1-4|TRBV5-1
CASTELGLSNEKLFF
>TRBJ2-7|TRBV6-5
CASSDGSEQYF
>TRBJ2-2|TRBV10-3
CAISGQANTGELFF
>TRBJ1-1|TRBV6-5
CASRADRGNTEAFF
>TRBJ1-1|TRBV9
CASSVSGLTEAFF
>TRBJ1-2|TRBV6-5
CASSWGRDYGYTF
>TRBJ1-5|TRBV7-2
CASSPRRGAWQPQHF
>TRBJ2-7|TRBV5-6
CASSVRGGSQTHEQYF